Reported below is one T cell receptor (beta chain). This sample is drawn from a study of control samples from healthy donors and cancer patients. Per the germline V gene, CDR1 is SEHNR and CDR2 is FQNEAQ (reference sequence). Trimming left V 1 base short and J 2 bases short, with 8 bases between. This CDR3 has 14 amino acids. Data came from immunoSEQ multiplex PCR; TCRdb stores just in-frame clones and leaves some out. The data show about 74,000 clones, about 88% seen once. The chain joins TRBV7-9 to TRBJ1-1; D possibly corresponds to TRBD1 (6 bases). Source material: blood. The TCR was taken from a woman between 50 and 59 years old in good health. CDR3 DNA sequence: TGTGCCAGCAGCTTAGGGGACACAAACACTGAAGCTTTCTTT. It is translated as CASSLGDTNTEAFF.